This T cell receptor (beta chain) was sequenced for a study of T cells in localized non-small cell lung cancer. Broader study findings: With higher T cell density in blood came longer overall survival. Among the tissues sampled, uninvolved adjacent lung had the highest T cell clonality, above tumor. Analysis by sequencing included only one tumor region, so heterogeneity remains possible.

V was pared by 5 bases and J by 1 base, with 1 base of the junction left unmatched. From germline, CDR1 is MDHEN and CDR2 SYDVKM. CDR3 length: 13 residues. This clone was seen a single time. The antigen is undetermined. Repertoires were generated with immunoSEQ multiplex PCR, while TCRdb's copy carries only in-frame clones and drops some. The profile shows approximately 14,000 clones, around 90% of them singletons. The genes are TRBV28 and TRBJ1-1, with TRBD1 matching over 7 bases. The TCR was taken from a man between 40 and 69 years old with stage III lung adenocarcinoma. Sequenced here: peripheral blood mononuclear cells, sampled before any cancer treatment. The CDR3 nucleotides are TGTGCCAGCAGTGGGGACAGGAACACTGAAGCTTTCTTT. Protein product: CASSGDRNTEAFF.